This TCR beta chain was identified during a study of blood T cell repertoires in COVID-19. Overall study context: The samples span acute and convalescent COVID-19 from the United States, Italy and Spain.

CDR3 length: 14 amino acids. The germline V gene has CDR1 LNHDA and CDR2 SQIVND (reference sequence). Germline trimming cut 5 bases from V and 3 bases from J; bases unmatched to any gene: 4. Self-reported history from a screening survey and questionnaire set each donor's cohort. Per the study methods: Amplification of reference gene primers was used by the study to estimate nucleated cell counts. Assay: immunoSEQ multiplex PCR; the TCRdb copy retains only in-frame clones and omits some. V, J and clone size were drawn from that table, and D and trimming were deduced from the DNA. The data show over 350,000 clones, about 90% seen once.

Sequences were obtained from PBMCs or T cells enriched from blood (not recorded which). The chain couples TRBV19 to TRBJ2-7, with 10 nucleotides matching TRBD1. This receptor was obtained from a woman aged 18-35 years with acute COVID-19. CDR3 nucleotide sequence: TGTGCCAGTAGTTGGGACAGGGGAGGCTACGAGCAGTACTTC. It encodes CASSWDRGGYEQYF.